This T cell receptor beta chain was recovered during a study of a mutant IDH1 vaccine in newly diagnosed glioma. Background on the study: Previous treatment comprised radiotherapy, temozolomide, or both, mostly both.

Concerning this clone itself: The antigen remains undetermined.

This table comes from immunoSEQ multiplex PCR, and its TCRdb copy is limited to in-frame clones, with some not included. The sample consists of some 45,000 clones, approximately 83% of them appearing once. Per the germline V gene, CDR1 is LNHDA and CDR2 is SQIVND (reference sequence). Trimming removed 10 bases from V and 2 bases from J, with 18 bases in between. The CDR3 is 15 amino acids. Time point noted: week 35, safety follow-up. A 20-mer mutant IDH1 peptide at 300 ug was injected subcutaneously with topical imiquimod. This chain uses TRBV19 with TRBJ1-5; D is possibly TRBD1 (5 bases). This sequence was found in a woman in her fifties or sixties with glioma. This specimen consisted of PBMCs, obtained from a glioma patient whose treatment included an IDH1 peptide vaccine. CDR3 loop: CATSKQDLGNQPQHF. CDR3 nucleotides: TGTGCCACCAGCAAACAGGACCTTGGCAATCAGCCCCAGCATTTT.